A single sample is the source of the 30 T cell receptor beta chains below, sequenced in a study of blood T cell repertoires in COVID-19. The data were produced by immunoSEQ multiplex PCR, yet TCRdb's version contains in-frame clones alone and is incomplete. The data contain about 240,000 clones, 80% to 90% of them singletons. Sequenced material: PBMCs or T cells enriched from blood (not recorded which). The receptor source for this set is a woman aged 25-40 years with acute COVID-19.

This chain connects TRBV18 to TRBJ2-1; 10 bases fit TRBD2. The germline V gene has CDR1 KGHSH and CDR2 LQKENI. Trimming took 2 bases from V and 8 from J; bases not matched to a gene: 6. CDR3 length: 15 residues. CDR3 in amino acids: CASSPSASGGYEQFF. As DNA, the CDR3 is TGTGCCAGCTCACCATCGGCTAGCGGGGGTTATGAGCAGTTCTTC.

This chain joins TRBV7-6 and TRBJ2-2; no clear D gene. The CDR3 is 14 amino acids. Trimming cost V 4 bases and J 2 bases, with 8 bases left between them. The germline V gene has CDR1 SGHVS and CDR2 FNYEAQ. As DNA, the CDR3 is TGTGCCAGCAGCTCCGAACTTAACACCGGGGAGCTGTTTTTT. This gives the protein CASSSELNTGELFF.

The CDR3 loop reads CASNTLGSGANVLTF. Here the CDR3 DNA reads TGTGCCAGCAACACCCTTGGCTCTGGGGCCAACGTCCTGACTTTC. V and J are TRBV7-9 and TRBJ2-6; the D is unclear. Between the trimmed V and J ends, which lost 7 bases and 0 bases, there was a span of 10 bases. This CDR3 is built from 15 residues. The germline gives CDR1 SEHNR, CDR2 FQNEAQ (reference sequence).

The chain is built from TRBV4-1 and TRBJ2-1, with TRBD1 matching 8 bases. J gave up 4 bases and V 4 bases, and 18 bases lay outside the gene matches. Germline values: CDR1 MGHRA, CDR2 YSYEKL. This CDR3 contains 19 residues. Written as DNA, the CDR3 is TGCGCCAGCAGCCGACTAAACCGAATCAGGGGGCGAGAGTACAATGAGCAGTTCTTC. Translating it yields CASSRLNRIRGREYNEQFF.

This rearrangement joins TRBV9 to TRBJ1-3; 9 bases are a match to TRBD1. This CDR3 spans 15 amino acids. CDR1 is SGDLS and CDR2 is YYNGEE in the germline V gene. Losses at the gene ends were 7 bases for V and 2 bases for J; bases not matched to a gene: 7. The CDR3 reads CASGPGTGTGNTIYF. CDR3 DNA: TGTGCCAGCGGCCCCGGGACAGGGACTGGAAACACCATATATTTT.

This clone was seen a few times. This rearrangement joins TRBV12-3 or TRBV12-4 to TRBJ1-6; D uncertain. This CDR3 comprises 13 residues. V was pared by 6 bases and J by 7 bases, with 10 bases between. CDR3 in amino acids: CASSPRGNSPLHF. The CDR3 coding sequence is TGTGCCAGCAGCCCCCGAGGGAATTCACCCCTCCACTTT.

The chain carries TRBV30 and TRBJ2-2; 8 bases map to TRBD1. CDR1 and CDR2 (germline): GTSNPN, SVGIG (reference sequence). The CDR3 contains 14 residues. Germline trimming cut 3 bases from V and 0 bases from J; bases unmatched to any gene: 0. DNA of the CDR3: TGTGCCTGGAGCAGGGGGCCGAACACCGGGGAGCTGTTTTTT. Translated, it gives CAWSRGPNTGELFF. Together with reference TRBV30 and TRBJ2-2, the CDR3 gives the full variable domain: SQTIHQWPATLVQPVGSPLSLECTVEGTSNPNLYWYRQAAGRGLQLLFYSVGIGQISSEVPQNLSASRPQDRQFILSSKKLLLSDSGFYLCAWSRGPNTGELFFGEGSRLTVL.

This chain connects TRBV29-1 to TRBJ1-2, with TRBD1 as a possible D gene (5 bases). Trimming took 0 bases from V and 7 from J, leaving 15 bases between them. The CDR3 has 14 amino acids. Germline loops: CDR1 SQVTM, CDR2 ANQGSEA. CDR3: CSVEDGGIRFGYTF. The DNA of the CDR3 is TGCAGCGTTGAAGATGGGGGGATCCGCTTTGGCTACACCTTC.

The chain employs TRBV27 and TRBJ2-7; 7 bases are a match to TRBD1. There are 15 residues in the CDR3. Per the germline V gene, CDR1 is MNHEY and CDR2 is SMNVEV (reference sequence). With 2 bases clipped from V and 5 bases from J, the junction kept 9 bases outside the gene matches. The CDR3 loop reads CASSLISGQQDEQYF. The DNA for the CDR3 is TGTGCCAGCAGTTTAATATCGGGACAGCAGGACGAGCAGTACTTC.

In its sample, this clone was seen a few times. The chain recombines TRBV28 with TRBJ1-5; weak D call: TRBD1 (6 bases). V was clipped by 2 bases and J by 3 bases, with 8 bases between them. The CDR3 covers 14 residues. CDR1 is MDHEN, CDR2 SYDVKM, per germline. Here the CDR3 DNA reads TGTGCCAGCAGTTTACCAGGGGACAATCAGCCCCAGCATTTT. Its protein product is CASSLPGDNQPQHF.

The genes are TRBV6-5 and TRBJ2-7; the match to TRBD2 covers 8 bases. J gave up 4 bases and V 6 bases, and 5 bases lay outside the gene matches. The CDR3 extends over 13 amino acids. In germline, CDR1 is MNHEY, CDR2 SVGAGI. The CDR3, as DNA: TGTGCCAGCAGAGCGGGGGTTGGGTACGAGCAGTACTTC. This translates into CASRAGVGYEQYF.

V usage is TRBV19 and J usage is TRBJ1-5, with a weak D call TRBD1 (5 bases). The length of the CDR3 is 17 residues. Trimming took off 6 bases at V and 0 bases at J, with 18 bases between the two ends. The V gene's germline CDR1 is LNHDA and CDR2 SQIVND (reference sequence). The CDR3 loop is CASSIWKRQYSNQPQHF. Written as DNA, the CDR3 is TGTGCCAGTAGCATCTGGAAGCGACAGTATAGCAATCAGCCCCAGCATTTT.

The chain links TRBV18 to TRBJ1-2; TRBD1 is a possible D gene (5 bases). V was clipped by 0 bases and J by 4 bases, with 18 bases between them. Germline assignment: CDR1 KGHSH and CDR2 LQKENI. The CDR3 is 17 amino acids. CDR3: CASSPPALGATGYGYTF. CDR3 nucleotide sequence: TGTGCCAGCTCACCACCGGCCCTTGGGGCAACGGGCTATGGCTACACCTTC.

This chain uses TRBV29-1 with TRBJ2-3, with D maybe TRBD2 (7 bases). The CDR3 spans 17 residues. Trimming removed 0 bases at V and 0 bases at J, with 16 bases between. Per the germline V gene, CDR1 is SQVTM and CDR2 is ANQGSEA. The CDR3 bases are TGCAGCGTTGAAGAGGGAGGGGGGCCAGGGAGCACAGATACGCAGTATTTT. This codes for CSVEEGGGPGSTDTQYF.

This clone was observed many times. The chain combines TRBV6-5 with TRBJ2-7; TRBD2 is a possible D gene (6 bases). Looked up from germline, CDR1 is MNHEY and CDR2 is SVGAGI. With 2 bases removed from V and 0 bases from J, the gap between germline ends came to 11 bases. The CDR3 spans 15 residues. In nucleotides, the CDR3 is TGTGCCAGCAGTTACGGGGGGACGGGCTCCTACGAGCAGTACTTC. It specifies CASSYGGTGSYEQYF.

The chain joins TRBV27 to TRBJ1-4; TRBD1 matches at 7 bases. The CDR3 length is 13 residues. The V and J ends lost 9 bases and 5 bases, in that order; junction bases with no gene match: 6. Per the germline V gene, CDR1 is MNHEY and CDR2 is SMNVEV (reference sequence). The DNA of the CDR3 is TGTGCCAGTTCGGGACAGAGGAATGAAAAACTGTTTTTT. It specifies CASSGQRNEKLFF. Complete variable domain (other parts from reference TRBV27 and TRBJ1-4): EAQVTQNPRYLITVTGKKLTVTCSQNMNHEYMSWYRQDPGLGLRQIYYSMNVEVTDKGDVPEGYKVSRKEKRNFPLILESPSPNQTSLYFCASSGQRNEKLFFGSGTQLSVL.

This clone has only a few counts. The chain combines TRBV5-8 with TRBJ1-2; TRBD1 aligns across 7 bases. Germline V gives CDR1 SGHTS, CDR2 YDEGEE. Germline trimming cut 1 base from V and 5 bases from J; bases unmatched to any gene: 11. The CDR3 contains 16 residues. CDR3 coding DNA: TGTGCCAGCAGCTTGAGGGGGGTCGACAGGGTGTATGGCTACACCTTC. It specifies CASSLRGVDRVYGYTF. Full variable domain (outside the CDR3, taken from reference TRBV5-8 and TRBJ1-2): EAGVTQSPTHLIKTRGQQATLRCSPISGHTSVYWYQQALGLGLQFLLWYDEGEERNRGNFPPRFSGRQFPNYSSELNVNALELEDSALYLCASSLRGVDRVYGYTFGSGTRLTVV.

The genes are TRBV19 and TRBJ2-3; 10 bases fit TRBD2. CDR3 length: 17 residues. Germline trimming cut 7 bases from V and 0 bases from J; bases unmatched to any gene: 10. The germline CDR1 and CDR2 sequences are LNHDA and SQIVND (reference sequence). For the CDR3, the DNA is TGTGCCAGTACCACCATAACTAGCGGGGACAGCACAGATACGCAGTATTTT. As protein: CASTTITSGDSTDTQYF.

This rearrangement joins TRBV19 to TRBJ1-3; weak D call: TRBD1 (6 bases). Per the germline V gene, CDR1 is LNHDA and CDR2 is SQIVND (reference sequence). With 5 bases removed from V and 2 bases from J, the gap between germline ends came to 10 bases. The CDR3 is 14 amino acids. CDR3 sequence reads: CASSPPGAGNTIYF. CDR3 DNA: TGTGCCAGTAGTCCGCCAGGGGCTGGAAACACCATATATTTT.

This chain uses TRBV19 with TRBJ1-1; maybe TRBD1 (6 bases). Germline CDR1 is LNHDA and CDR2 is SQIVND (reference sequence). This CDR3 region has 14 residues. V lost 5 bases and J 1 base, leaving 11 bases between the germline ends. Written as DNA, the CDR3 is TGTGCCAGTAGTCTTGGACAGACGAACACTGAAGCTTTCTTT. Translated, it gives CASSLGQTNTEAFF.

The chain couples TRBV18 to TRBJ2-1; 10 nucleotides match TRBD1. V gave up 6 bases and J gave up 5 bases; unmatched junction bases: 7. CDR1 KGHSH and CDR2 LQKENI come from the germline V gene. The CDR3 consists of 15 residues. The CDR3 nucleotides read TGTGCCAGCTCGGCCGGGACAGGGGCGGACAATGAGCAGTTCTTC. Translating gives CASSAGTGADNEQFF.

The chain combines TRBV30 with TRBJ2-2; tentatively, D is TRBD2 (6 bases). The ends were cut back, 2 bases at V and 5 bases at J, with 15 bases in the middle. The CDR3 totals 15 residues. Germline loops: CDR1 GTSNPN, CDR2 SVGIG (reference sequence). CDR3 nucleotide sequence: TGTGCCTGGAGTAACAGCTTCAGCGGGACCGGGGAGCTGTTTTTT. Translating it yields CAWSNSFSGTGELFF. The complete variable domain, with remaining parts taken from reference TRBV30 and TRBJ2-2, reads SQTIHQWPATLVQPVGSPLSLECTVEGTSNPNLYWYRQAAGRGLQLLFYSVGIGQISSEVPQNLSASRPQDRQFILSSKKLLLSDSGFYLCAWSNSFSGTGELFFGEGSRLTVL.

This chain joins TRBV7-9 and TRBJ1-5; D not resolved. Trimming removed 5 bases at V and 0 bases at J, with 8 bases between. Germline V lookup: CDR1 SEHNR, CDR2 FQNEAQ (reference sequence). CDR3 size: 14 residues. In DNA form, the CDR3 reads TGTGCCAGCAGCCCTGAGGGTAGCAATCAGCCCCAGCATTTT. Translation: CASSPEGSNQPQHF.

This chain links TRBV10-1 with TRBJ2-7; D unclear. The CDR3 loop spans 12 amino acids. CDR1 and CDR2 (germline): WNHNN, SYGVQD (reference sequence). Trimming took 0 bases from V and 6 from J, leaving 6 bases between them. This CDR3 is CASSESSREQYF. The CDR3, as DNA: TGCGCCAGCAGTGAGTCGAGCCGCGAGCAGTACTTC.

The chain has TRBV2 and TRBJ1-2; tentatively, D is TRBD1 (5 bases). Trimming took off 6 bases at V and 8 bases at J, with 16 bases between the two ends. This CDR3 is 13 amino acids long. The germline gives CDR1 SNHLY, CDR2 FYNNEI. This chain's CDR3 is CASSLSWRGGYTF. The CDR3 nucleotides read TGTGCCAGCAGCCTCTCCTGGCGGGGCGGCTACACCTTC.

The chain links TRBV3-1 (or the pseudogene TRBV3-2) to TRBJ2-1; D may be TRBD1 (6 bases). Germline V CDR1 and CDR2: LGHDT, YNNKEL (reference sequence). The CDR3 runs to 13 residues. The V and J ends lost 4 bases and 4 bases respectively, with 8 bases between them. The CDR3 DNA reads TGTGCCAGCAGCCTTGGACAGTACAATGAGCAGTTCTTC. Its protein product is CASSLGQYNEQFF.

V and J are TRBV7-9 and TRBJ2-5; D is perhaps TRBD2 (5 bases). The germline V gene has CDR1 SEHNR and CDR2 FQNEAQ (reference sequence). V was clipped by 4 bases and J by 1 base, with 10 bases between them. This CDR3 contains 14 residues. Written as DNA, the CDR3 is TGTGCCAGCAGCTACCTAGGACTCCAAGAGACCCAGTACTTC. Translated: CASSYLGLQETQYF.

The V and J genes are TRBV18 and TRBJ1-4, with D unclear. The germline CDR1 and CDR2 sequences are KGHSH and LQKENI. V lost 6 bases and J lost 8, with 16 bases in between. The CDR3 length is 14 residues. CDR3 residues: CASSLREPGEKLFF. In nucleotides, the CDR3 is TGTGCCAGCTCGCTCCGGGAACCTGGGGAAAAACTGTTTTTT.

This chain joins TRBV25-1 and TRBJ1-2; 7 bases agree with TRBD1. Trimming cost V 1 base and J 7 bases; bases outside gene matches: 9. Germline V gives CDR1 MGHDK, CDR2 SYGVNS. The CDR3 has 15 residues. CDR3 amino acids: CASSEFTGVVGGYTF. CDR3 coding DNA: TGTGCCAGCAGTGAATTCACAGGGGTGGTTGGTGGCTACACCTTC.

The chain carries TRBV5-6 and TRBJ2-7, with TRBD1 identical over 7 bases. Trimming took 1 base from V and 6 from J; bases not matched to a gene: 1. Germline assignment: CDR1 SGHDT and CDR2 YYEEEE. The length of the CDR3 is 12 residues. CDR3: CASSLSGGEQYF. The CDR3 DNA sequence: TGTGCCAGCAGCTTGTCAGGGGGCGAGCAGTACTTC.